A selection of T cell receptor beta chains follows, all from one sample in a study of response to subunit inactivated influenza vaccine. TCRdb reanalysed the RT-PCR reads using MiXCR and keeps one entry per CDR3 protein. The table records over 800,000 distinct CDR3 sequences, over 20% of them present only once. Here the sequenced sample was PBMCs from blood, taken more than 4 days after vaccination. Receptor source: a man in his fifties who received an inactivated influenza vaccine. Each CDR3 is given with its conserved first and last residue. A D gene is named only where the DNA matches it firmly. Some rows have no size entry. The others give once, few or many, or a class for an expanded clone.

>once|TRBJ2-3|-|TRBV20-1
TGCAGTGCCTTGGGTATTTTAATGACGGGAGATACGCAGTATTTT
CSALGILMTGDTQYF
>once|TRBJ1-4|TRBD1|TRBV4-2
TGTGCCAGCAGCCGAGGGGGGACAGGCCGTAATGAAAAACTGTTTTTT
CASSRGGTGRNEKLFF
>few|TRBJ1-1|-|TRBV3-1
TGTGCCAGCAGCCAAGCGGCGAGGGGGGACACTGAAGCTTTCTTT
CASSQAARGDTEAFF
>few|TRBJ1-1|-|TRBV12-3/TRBV12-4
TGTGCCAGCAGCAGATATCCGACAGAGAACACTGAAGCTTTCTTT
CASSRYPTENTEAFF
>-|TRBJ2-1|-|TRBV28
TGTGCCAGCAGTCCCTACGGGCGGAGTAACCCCTACAATGAGCAGTTCTTC
CASSPYGRSNPYNEQFF
>-|TRBJ2-7|TRBD1|TRBV9
TGTGCCAGCAGCGCCGGACAGGGGGCAGTCTACGAGCAGTACTTC
CASSAGQGAVYEQYF
>few|TRBJ2-5|-|TRBV20-1
TGCAGTGCTAGAGTCTCCAAAGCTGGGCAGCAAGAGACCCAGTACTTC
CSARVSKAGQQETQYF
>-|TRBJ1-2|-|TRBV20-1
TGCAGTGCTAGAGGGCCAGGGGCTTACTATGGCTACACCTTC
CSARGPGAYYGYTF
>-|TRBJ2-3|-|TRBV6-5
TGTGCCAGCAGTACCGATTGGGCTAGCACAGATACGCAGTATTTT
CASSTDWASTDTQYF
>-|TRBJ2-1|-|TRBV20-1
TGCAGTGCTGGTTCGCCGAGCTCCTACAATGAGCAGTTCTTC
CSAGSPSSYNEQFF
>few|TRBJ2-7|-|TRBV7-2
TGTGCCAGCAGCTTCGGTCCTACTAGCTTATACGAGCAGTACTTC
CASSFGPTSLYEQYF
>many|TRBJ2-7|-|TRBV4-1
TGCGCCAGCAGCCAAGAGATCGGGACTCAAAAAAACTACGAGCAGTACTTC
CASSQEIGTQKNYEQYF
>few|TRBJ1-6|TRBD1|TRBV6-1
TGTGCCAGCAGTGTGTCCCCACAGGGGTATAATTCACCCCTCCACTTT
CASSVSPQGYNSPLHF
>-|TRBJ1-2|-|TRBV7-2
TGTGCCAGCAGCTTCGGATCCGGGGTCGGCTACACCTTC
CASSFGSGVGYTF
>few|TRBJ2-5|TRBD2|TRBV20-1
TGCAGTGCTAGAGATCGAGGACTAGCGGCCCTCCGAGAGACCCAGTACTTC
CSARDRGLAALRETQYF
>-|TRBJ2-1|-|TRBV6-1
TGTGCCAGCAGTGAGCGGCTCGCGGACCCCAATGAGCAGTTCTTC
CASSERLADPNEQFF
>-|TRBJ1-1|-|TRBV10-3
TGTGCCATCAGTGCGTGGACGAACACTGAAGCTTTCTTT
CAISAWTNTEAFF
>few|TRBJ2-1|TRBD2|TRBV7-2
TGTGCCAGCAGCTTGACGCTAGCGGGAGGGGGTTCCTACAATGAGCAGTTCTTC
CASSLTLAGGGSYNEQFF
>-|TRBJ2-5|TRBD2|TRBV18
TGTGCCAGCTCACCGTATCTAGCGGGAGTCGGGGAGACCCAGTACTTC
CASSPYLAGVGETQYF
>many|TRBJ1-4|-|TRBV12-3/TRBV12-4
TGTGCCAGCAGTCCGGGACAAGGATTGGAAAAACTGTTTTTT
CASSPGQGLEKLFF
>-|TRBJ1-4|TRBD1|TRBV11-2
TGTGCCAGCAGCTTATATGCGACAGGGGGCGGTCTGGGTGAAAAACTGTTTTTT
CASSLYATGGGLGEKLFF
>-|TRBJ2-7|-|TRBV5-6
TGTGCCAGCGGGGACTTATCCTACGAGCAGTACTTC
CASGDLSYEQYF
>few|TRBJ2-1|TRBD2|TRBV27
TGTGCCAGCAGTTTAGGACTAGCGGGTCCGCCCGTCGATGAGCAGTTCTTC
CASSLGLAGPPVDEQFF
>once|TRBJ2-7|TRBD1|TRBV10-3
TGTGCCATCAGTGAGTCGGGACAGGGGGCGGCCTTCGAGCAGTACTTC
CAISESGQGAAFEQYF
>-|TRBJ1-2|-|TRBV12-3/TRBV12-4
TGTGCCAGCAGTTTGGTTCAGGGGCTGGATGGCTACACCTTC
CASSLVQGLDGYTF
>-|TRBJ2-7|TRBD1|TRBV7-2
TGTGCCAGCAGCACTAGGACAGGGAATCCCTACGAGCAGTACTTC
CASSTRTGNPYEQYF
>few|TRBJ1-2|TRBD1|TRBV6-5
TGTGCCAGCAGTTACAGGGGGCCCAACTATGGCTACACCTTC
CASSYRGPNYGYTF
>few|TRBJ2-1|TRBD1|TRBV12-3/TRBV12-4
TGTGCCAGCAGCCCAGGAGGCGGACAGGGGGACGATGAGCAGTTCTTC
CASSPGGGQGDDEQFF
>few|TRBJ2-3|-|TRBV7-9
TGTGCCAGCAGCTCTCCACAGAGCAGGGCAGGGGATACGCAGTATTTT
CASSSPQSRAGDTQYF
>-|TRBJ2-5|-|TRBV10-3
TGTGCCATCAGTGACCCGGCCAAGATTGAGACCCAGTACTTC
CAISDPAKIETQYF
>few|TRBJ2-5|-|TRBV18
TGTGCCAGCTCAGCGACAAACCAAGAGACCCAGTACTTC
CASSATNQETQYF
>few|TRBJ2-2|-|TRBV10-2
TGCGCCACCCCTGGAAATGACGGGGAGCTGTTTTTT
CATPGNDGELFF
>few|TRBJ2-7|TRBD2|TRBV15
TGTGCCACCAGCAGAGACACACTAGCGGGAGGGCCCATAAACTACGAGCAGTACTTC
CATSRDTLAGGPINYEQYF
>-|TRBJ2-1|TRBD2|TRBV10-3
TGTGCCATCAGTGACCTCACTAGCGGGGAAGAGTTCTTC
CAISDLTSGEEFF
>few|TRBJ2-3|-|TRBV5-1
TGCGCCAGCAGTAAAAATCCGGGGGGCGCAGGGGATACGCAGTATTTT
CASSKNPGGAGDTQYF
>few|TRBJ2-2|-|TRBV5-1
TGCGCCAGCAGGGAACAGGTTACCACCGGGGAGCTGTTTTTT
CASREQVTTGELFF
>-|TRBJ2-7|TRBD1|TRBV11-2
TGTGCCAGCAGCCCATCCCCAGGGGGCCCCTACGAGCAGTACTTC
CASSPSPGGPYEQYF
>few|TRBJ2-1|TRBD1|TRBV24-1
TGTGCCACCAGTGATCTACGACAGGGTCGGAATGAGCAGTTCTTC
CATSDLRQGRNEQFF
>few|TRBJ2-1|-|TRBV6-5
TGTGCCAGCAGTTACTCCCCACGGAGCCTCTACAATGAGCAGTTCTTC
CASSYSPRSLYNEQFF
>-|TRBJ2-7|-|TRBV11-1
TGTGCCAGCAGCTTGGGCCAGGTATGGGGACTCACTTCCTACGAGCAGTACTTC
CASSLGQVWGLTSYEQYF
>few|TRBJ2-1|-|TRBV20-1
TGCAGTGCTAGGATCCTAGCAAGCCGTATGAATGAGCAGTTCTTC
CSARILASRMNEQFF
>-|TRBJ2-5|-|TRBV6-1
TGTGCCAGCAGCAAGGCGGGGATCGGGCAAGAGACCCAGTACTTC
CASSKAGIGQETQYF
>many|TRBJ2-2|-|TRBV7-2
TGTGCCAGCAGCTCTGACTTCACAGCGAACACCGGGGAGCTGTTTTTT
CASSSDFTANTGELFF
>many|TRBJ2-7|TRBD1|TRBV27
TGTGCCAGCAGTTTATTAGGGGGCCGGTACGAGCAGTACTTC
CASSLLGGRYEQYF
>few|TRBJ2-7|TRBD2|TRBV25-1
TGTGCCAGCAGTGATTCTAGCGGGCCCCACGAGCAGTACTTC
CASSDSSGPHEQYF
>-|TRBJ2-7|TRBD2|TRBV20-1
TGCAGTGCTAGAGATTTAGGGACTAGCGGGAATGTGCAGTACTTC
CSARDLGTSGNVQYF
>many|TRBJ2-3|TRBD2|TRBV9
TGTGCCAGCAGCGTAGGGGTTTCGGGGGGGCACACAGATACGCAGTATTTT
CASSVGVSGGHTDTQYF
>few|TRBJ2-3|TRBD1|TRBV6-1
TGTGCCAGCAGTAAGGACAGGGGGCGGACAGATACGCAGTATTTT
CASSKDRGRTDTQYF
>-|TRBJ2-1|TRBD2|TRBV6-4
TGTGCCAGCAGTGACCCCCCGGGACTAGCGGTGGACAATGAGCAGTTCTTC
CASSDPPGLAVDNEQFF
>-|TRBJ1-2|TRBD1|TRBV6-1
TGTGCCAGCAGTCTGGACAGGGGGTCCCCCTATGGCTACACCTTC
CASSLDRGSPYGYTF
>many|TRBJ2-7|-|TRBV5-1
TGCGCCAGCAGCCCGGACGGAGGCCAAATCTACGAGCAGTACTTC
CASSPDGGQIYEQYF
>-|TRBJ2-1|-|TRBV6-2/TRBV6-3
TGTGCCAGCAGTTACTCAGGCGGGGGCTGGCAGTTCTTC
CASSYSGGGWQFF
>-|TRBJ2-3|-|TRBV7-3
TGTGCCAGCAGCTTAATAGCGGCGACTGGCACAGATACGCAGTATTTT
CASSLIAATGTDTQYF
>-|TRBJ1-1|-|TRBV6-1
TGTGCCAGCAGCCCGCTCCAGGGGAACACTGAAGCTTTCTTT
CASSPLQGNTEAFF
>few|TRBJ1-1|TRBD1|TRBV18
TGTGCCAGCTGGGACAGGACGGTAAACACTGAAGCTTTCTTT
CASWDRTVNTEAFF
>few|TRBJ1-4|-|TRBV2
TGTGCCAGCAATAGTAGGAGCGGAGAAAAACTGTTTTTT
CASNSRSGEKLFF
>few|TRBJ2-1|-|TRBV7-2
TGTGCCAGCAGCTCCCCCGGTCGGCTAGGCGTGGGTGAGCAGTTCTTC
CASSSPGRLGVGEQFF
>few|TRBJ2-2|-|TRBV6-2/TRBV6-3
TGTGCCAGCAGTTCACGAACCCTAGCGTTAAACACCGGGGAGCTGTTTTTT
CASSSRTLALNTGELFF
>-|TRBJ1-2|-|TRBV14
TGTGCCAGCAGCCAAGTGTTCGGGGGGTCTGGCTACACCTTC
CASSQVFGGSGYTF
>-|TRBJ1-1|-|TRBV21-1
TGTGCCAGCAGCAAAGGGACAGGGAACAAGGACACTGAAGCTTTCTTT
CASSKGTGNKDTEAFF